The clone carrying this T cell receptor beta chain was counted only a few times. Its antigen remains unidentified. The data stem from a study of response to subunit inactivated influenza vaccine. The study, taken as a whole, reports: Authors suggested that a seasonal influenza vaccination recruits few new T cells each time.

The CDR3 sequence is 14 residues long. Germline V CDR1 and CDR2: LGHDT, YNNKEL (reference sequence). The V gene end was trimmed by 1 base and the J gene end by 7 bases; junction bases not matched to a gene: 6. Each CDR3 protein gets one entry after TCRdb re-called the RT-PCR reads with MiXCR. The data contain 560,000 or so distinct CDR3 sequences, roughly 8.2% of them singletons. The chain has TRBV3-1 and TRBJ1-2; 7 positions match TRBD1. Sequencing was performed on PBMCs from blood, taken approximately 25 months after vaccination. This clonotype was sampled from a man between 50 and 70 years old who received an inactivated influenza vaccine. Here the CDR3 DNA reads TGTGCCAGCAGCCAAGTTACAGGGGCCTCTGGCTACACCTTC. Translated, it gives CASSQVTGASGYTF.